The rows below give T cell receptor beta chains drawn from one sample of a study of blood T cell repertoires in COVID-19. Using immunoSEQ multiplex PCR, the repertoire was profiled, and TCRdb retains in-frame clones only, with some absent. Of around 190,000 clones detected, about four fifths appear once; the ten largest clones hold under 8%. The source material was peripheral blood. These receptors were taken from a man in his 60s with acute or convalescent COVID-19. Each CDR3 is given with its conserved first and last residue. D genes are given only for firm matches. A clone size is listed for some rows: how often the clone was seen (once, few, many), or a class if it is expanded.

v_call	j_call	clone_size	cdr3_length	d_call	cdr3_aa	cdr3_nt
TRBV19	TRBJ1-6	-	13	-	CASSLSYNSPLHF	TGTGCCAGTAGTCTCTCCTATAATTCACCCCTCCACTTT
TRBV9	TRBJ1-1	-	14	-	CASSVGGAGTEAFF	TGTGCCAGCAGCGTAGGCGGGGCCGGCACTGAAGCTTTCTTT
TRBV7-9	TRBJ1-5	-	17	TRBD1	CASSLTLTGDPNQPQHF	TGTGCCAGCAGCCTAACCCTGACAGGGGATCCCAATCAGCCCCAGCATTTT
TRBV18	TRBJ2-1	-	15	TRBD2	CASSPAAGGRNEQFF	TGTGCCAGCTCACCGGCGGCGGGGGGGAGGAATGAGCAGTTCTTC
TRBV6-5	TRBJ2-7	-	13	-	CASSSTGTGEQYF	TGTGCCAGCAGTTCCACAGGTACTGGCGAGCAGTACTTC
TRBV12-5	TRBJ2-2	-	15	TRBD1	CASGLGTGRTGELFF	TGTGCTAGTGGTTTGGGGACAGGGAGGACCGGGGAGCTGTTTTTT
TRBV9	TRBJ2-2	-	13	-	CASSFRDTGELFF	TGTGCCAGCAGCTTCAGGGATACCGGGGAGCTGTTTTTT
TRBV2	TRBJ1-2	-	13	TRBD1	CASSVQGGAGYTF	TGTGCCAGCAGTGTACAGGGGGGCGCTGGCTACACCTTC
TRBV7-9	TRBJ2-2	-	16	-	CASSFDRTVNTGELFF	TGTGCCAGCAGCTTCGACAGGACAGTGAACACCGGGGAGCTGTTTTTT
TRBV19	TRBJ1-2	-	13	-	CASGVNRVPPGTF	TGTGCCAGTGGCGTGAACAGGGTCCCCCCCGGGACCTTC
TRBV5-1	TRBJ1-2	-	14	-	CASSSGDFNYGYTF	TGCGCCAGCAGCTCTGGGGACTTTAACTATGGCTACACCTTC
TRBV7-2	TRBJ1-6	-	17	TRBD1	CASSLGTGGSYNSPLHF	TGTGCCAGCAGCCTGGGGACAGGGGGCTCATATAATTCACCCCTCCACTTT
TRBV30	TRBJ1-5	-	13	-	CAWSVRGYQPQHF	TGTGCCTGGAGTGTACGAGGATATCAGCCCCAGCATTTT
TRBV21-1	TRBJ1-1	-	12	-	CASTHRDREAFF	TGTGCCAGCACCCACCGGGACAGGGAAGCTTTCTTT
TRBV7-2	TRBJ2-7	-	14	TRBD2	CASSPGLADYEQYF	TGTGCCAGCAGCCCTGGACTAGCGGACTACGAGCAGTACTTC
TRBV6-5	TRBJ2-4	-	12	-	CASSYEGNIQYF	TGTGCCAGCAGTTACGAGGGAAACATTCAGTACTTC
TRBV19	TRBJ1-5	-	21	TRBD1	CASSLQDSTGGLGGSNQPQHF	TGTGCCAGTAGTCTCCAAGATAGCACAGGGGGACTTGGGGGGAGCAATCAGCCCCAGCATTTT
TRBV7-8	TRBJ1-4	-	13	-	CASSFYGHEKLFF	TGTGCCAGCAGCTTCTACGGACACGAAAAACTGTTTTTT
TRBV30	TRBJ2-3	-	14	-	CAWSKGGATDTQYF	TGTGCCTGGAGTAAGGGGGGGGCCACAGATACGCAGTATTTT
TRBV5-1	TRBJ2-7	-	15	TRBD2	CASKRLAGPSYEQYF	TGCGCCAGCAAGAGACTAGCGGGGCCCTCCTACGAGCAGTACTTC
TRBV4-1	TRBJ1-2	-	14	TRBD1	CASSQGRQGYGYTF	TGCGCCAGCAGCCAAGGGAGACAGGGGTATGGCTACACCTTC
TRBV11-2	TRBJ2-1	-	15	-	CASSFSRPGFNEQFF	TGTGCCAGCAGCTTTAGTCGCCCAGGGTTCAATGAGCAGTTCTTC
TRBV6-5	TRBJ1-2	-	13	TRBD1	CASSLLDRDGYTF	TGTGCCAGCAGCCTTCTGGACAGGGACGGCTACACCTTC
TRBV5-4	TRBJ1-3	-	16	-	CASSLAGGRSGNTIYF	TGTGCCAGCAGCTTGGCCGGGGGACGCTCTGGAAACACCATATATTTT
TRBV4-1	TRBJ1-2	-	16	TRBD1	CASSQLGQARGGGYTF	TGCGCCAGCAGCCAACTGGGACAGGCCAGGGGAGGTGGCTACACCTTC
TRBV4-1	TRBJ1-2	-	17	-	CASSQEGTGQGNYGYTF	TGCGCCAGCAGCCAAGAAGGTACCGGGCAGGGGAACTATGGCTACACCTTC
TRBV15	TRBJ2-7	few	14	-	CATSIAGRRYEQYF	TGTGCCACCAGCATTGCGGGACGAAGATACGAGCAGTACTTC
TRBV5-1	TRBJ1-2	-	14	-	CATALDSSNYGYTF	TGCGCCACCGCGCTGGACAGTTCTAACTATGGCTACACCTTC
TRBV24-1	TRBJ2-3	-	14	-	CATSDRGGADTQYF	TGTGCCACCAGTGATAGGGGGGGTGCGGATACGCAGTATTTT
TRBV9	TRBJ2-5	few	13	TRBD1	CASSRGPQETQYF	TGTGCCAGCAGCAGGGGGCCCCAAGAGACCCAGTACTTC
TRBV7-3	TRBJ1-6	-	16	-	CASSLLGGGTNSPLHF	TGTGCCAGCAGCTTATTGGGGGGAGGGACTAATTCACCCCTCCACTTT
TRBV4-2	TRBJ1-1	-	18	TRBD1	CASSQDFLRQGSNTEAFF	TGTGCCAGCAGCCAAGATTTCCTCCGACAGGGAAGCAACACTGAAGCTTTCTTT
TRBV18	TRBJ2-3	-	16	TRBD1	CASSPMGQGRTDTQYF	TGTGCCAGCTCACCAATGGGACAGGGGCGCACAGATACGCAGTATTTT
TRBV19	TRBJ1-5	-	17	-	CASSISPGHTSNQPQHF	TGTGCCAGTAGTATTTCACCGGGACATACTAGCAATCAGCCCCAGCATTTT
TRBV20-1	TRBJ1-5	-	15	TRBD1	CSASQGAVSNQPQHF	TGCAGTGCTAGTCAGGGGGCGGTATCCAATCAGCCCCAGCATTTT
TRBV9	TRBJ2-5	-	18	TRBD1	CASSVGIGGTGAQETQYF	TGTGCCAGCAGCGTCGGAATAGGGGGGACAGGGGCCCAAGAGACCCAGTACTTC
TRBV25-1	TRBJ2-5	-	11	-	CAAAGWETQYF	TGTGCCGCAGCGGGTTGGGAGACCCAGTACTTC
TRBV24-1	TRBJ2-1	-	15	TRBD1	CATSDLSHRGHEQFF	TGTGCCACCAGTGATTTGAGCCACAGGGGGCATGAGCAGTTCTTC
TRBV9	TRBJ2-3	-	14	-	CASSARGEADTQYF	TGTGCCAGCAGTGCTCGGGGAGAAGCGGATACGCAGTATTTT
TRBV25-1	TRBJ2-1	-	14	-	CASRERGGGNEQFF	TGTGCCAGTCGGGAGCGGGGAGGGGGGAATGAGCAGTTCTTC
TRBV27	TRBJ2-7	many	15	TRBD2	CASSTRLAGMNEQYF	TGTGCCAGCAGTACACGACTAGCGGGGATGAACGAGCAGTACTTC
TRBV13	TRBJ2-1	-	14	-	CASSLSPSGGEQFF	TGTGCCAGCAGCTTGTCTCCGTCCGGCGGTGAGCAGTTCTTC
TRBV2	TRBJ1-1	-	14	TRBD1	CASSGQGVRTEAFF	TGTGCCAGCAGTGGACAGGGGGTAAGGACTGAAGCTTTCTTT
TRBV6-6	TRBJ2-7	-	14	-	CASSFPGTLYEQYF	TGTGCCAGCAGTTTCCCCGGGACACTTTACGAGCAGTACTTC
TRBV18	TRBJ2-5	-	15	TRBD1	CASSPGDRGRETQYF	TGTGCCAGCTCACCGGGGGACAGGGGGCGAGAGACCCAGTACTTC
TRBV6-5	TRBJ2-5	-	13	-	CASNHLAQETQYF	TGTGCCAGCAATCACCTAGCGCAAGAGACCCAGTACTTC
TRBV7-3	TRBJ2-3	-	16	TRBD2	CASSSRTSGSVDTQYF	TGTGCCAGCAGCTCTAGGACTAGCGGGAGTGTAGATACGCAGTATTTT
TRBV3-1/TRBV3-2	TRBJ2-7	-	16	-	CASSQARSGLPTLQYF	TGTGCCAGCAGCCAAGCGCGTAGCGGCCTACCTACGTTGCAGTACTTC
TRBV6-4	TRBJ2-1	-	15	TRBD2	CASSDIRGGLNEQFF	TGTGCCAGCAGTGACATTCGGGGGGGCCTTAATGAGCAGTTCTTC
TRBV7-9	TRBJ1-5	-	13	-	CASSPTGNQPQHF	TGTGCCAGCAGCCCAACAGGTAATCAGCCCCAGCATTTT
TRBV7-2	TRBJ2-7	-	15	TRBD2	CASSLLSSGGYEQYF	TGTGCCAGCAGCTTATTATCTAGCGGGGGCTACGAGCAGTACTTC
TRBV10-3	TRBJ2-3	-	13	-	CAISEPRTDTQYF	TGTGCCATCAGTGAGCCTAGGACAGATACGCAGTATTTT
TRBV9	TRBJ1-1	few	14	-	CASSVVGQNTEAFF	TGTGCCAGCAGCGTAGTGGGGCAGAACACTGAAGCTTTCTTT
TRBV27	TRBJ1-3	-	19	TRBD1	CASSDAPRNRGYSGNTIYF	TGTGCCAGCAGTGACGCACCTCGTAACAGGGGCTACTCTGGAAACACCATATATTTT
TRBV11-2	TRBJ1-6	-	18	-	CASSLLSRRAGNNSPLHF	TGTGCCAGCAGCTTACTATCCCGCAGGGCGGGAAATAATTCACCCCTCCACTTT
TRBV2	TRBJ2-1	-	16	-	CASSEFAEPLYNEQFF	TGTGCCAGCAGTGAATTTGCGGAACCACTCTACAATGAGCAGTTCTTC
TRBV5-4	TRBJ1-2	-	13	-	CASSLRANYGYTF	TGTGCCAGCAGCTTGAGAGCTAACTATGGCTACACCTTC
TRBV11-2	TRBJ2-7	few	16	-	CASRSPRTSEPYEQYF	TGTGCCAGCAGGTCCCCCCGAACATCCGAACCTTACGAGCAGTACTTC
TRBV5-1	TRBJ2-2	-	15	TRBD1	CASSEGQGNTGELFF	TGCGCCAGCAGCGAGGGACAGGGTAACACCGGGGAGCTGTTTTTT